These T cell receptor beta chains were read from a single sample in a study of blood T cell repertoires in COVID-19. Method: immunoSEQ multiplex PCR; TCRdb's copy keeps in-frame clones and lacks some. The table lists roughly 180,000 clones, about 88% of them singletons, with under 3% in the top ten. The sequencing input was peripheral blood. The receptors shown here come from a woman in her thirties with active or convalescent COVID-19. Both conserved end residues are trimmed from each CDR3. D genes are given only for firm matches.

V gene	J gene	D gene	CDR3 protein
TRBV2	TRBJ1-4	TRBD1	ASRIRDRFNEKLF
TRBV18	TRBJ2-7	TRBD1	ASSPGQGPSYEQY
TRBV6-5	TRBJ1-4	-	ASSYGGSREKLF
TRBV3-1/TRBV3-2	TRBJ2-1	TRBD1	ASSQGDSPYNEQF
TRBV18	TRBJ2-6	-	ASSPVRQAGANVLT
TRBV27	TRBJ2-7	-	ASSLGQSSYEQY
TRBV2	TRBJ1-3	TRBD1	ASRSDRAGNTIY
TRBV28	TRBJ2-3	TRBD1	ASRAGTGSTDTQY
TRBV5-1	TRBJ2-5	-	ASTRDTLQETQY
TRBV6-5	TRBJ1-2	-	ASSSTGPYGYT
TRBV28	TRBJ1-5	-	ASRSGNQPQH
TRBV18	TRBJ1-3	-	ASSQTGPGEGNTIY
TRBV11-3	TRBJ1-1	-	ASSWTRMNTEAF
TRBV7-9	TRBJ2-3	-	ASSLGRAMDTQY
TRBV6-1	TRBJ1-5	-	ASSEGVGGDQPQH
TRBV7-7	TRBJ2-1	-	ASSLVYGSDNEQF
TRBV5-1	TRBJ1-6	TRBD1	ASSLAGKDRGLMNSPLH
TRBV25-1	TRBJ1-1	-	ASSDGENTEAF
TRBV30	TRBJ2-3	-	AWSTEGRPDTQY
TRBV19	TRBJ2-1	TRBD1	ASSTGGYNEQF
TRBV7-9	TRBJ1-1	-	ASSLLGGVTEAF